This T cell receptor beta chain was profiled in a study of tumor and adjacent non-tumor tissue in lung cancer. Study at large: Samples averaged roughly 4.2 million productive TCRbeta reads each. General study findings and limits: In normal lung, the top 100 clones were significantly more dominant than in tumor.

The library came from three nested PCR rounds adapted from ARM-PCR protocols. TCRdb reanalysed the multiplex PCR reads using MiXCR and keeps one entry per CDR3 protein. This sample has about 200,000 distinct CDR3 sequences, with 60% to 75% found just once. This sample's RNA came from whole unsorted tissue. This clonotype was seen just once. The antigen is undetermined. This clonotype originated in a man aged 60 to 75 with non-small cell lung cancer. Material for sequencing was lung tumor tissue.

CDR3 DNA sequence: TGTGCCAGCAGTTTCATGCTTGGAGGGCAGTTCTTC. Its translation: CASSFMLGGQFF. The gene calls are TRBV12-3 or TRBV12-4 and TRBJ2-1; D is possibly TRBD2 (5 bases). Trimming pared 3 bases from V and 12 bases from J, leaving 12 bases between. The CDR3 sequence is 12 residues long.